This record looks at one T cell receptor beta chain sequence and its context. Its antigen remains unknown. The germline V gene has CDR1 SQVTM and CDR2 ANQGSEA. The CDR3 length is 11 residues. The data were produced by immunoSEQ multiplex PCR, yet TCRdb's version contains in-frame clones alone and is incomplete. The sample yields under 1,100,000 clones, around 74% seen once. This sample was taken from a study of shared clonotypes between healthy human individuals. Study results and limitations: Some naive CD4 clonotypes, around 4.9%, turned up in common across four donors.

The sequenced material came from memory CD4+ T cells sorted from blood. Subset denoted: CD45RA-negative fraction. The rearrangement joins TRBV29-1 to TRBJ2-5; 9 bases fit TRBD1. TRBJ2-7 explains the end of the DNA better; the J call may be wrong. This receptor was taken from a man younger than 30 in good health. DNA of the CDR3: TGCAGCGCTATACAGGGGGCCGAGCAGTACTTC. Its protein product is CSAIQGAEQYF.